This TCR beta chain was found in a study of regulatory T cells in long-lasting Graves disease. Study-level information: Graves' cases, newly diagnosed, had used antithyroid drugs under 3 months.

Time point here: newly diagnosed GD, antithyroid drugs for less than 3 months. After RNA was extracted from PBMCs, the TCR library was made from it. HTBI primers from iRepertoire and Arm-PCR of CDR3 regions yielded the TCR beta libraries. Each CDR3 protein gets one entry after TCRdb re-called the multiplex PCR reads with MiXCR. The sample lists roughly 500,000 distinct CDR3 sequences, less than 15% occurring once. Overall study results and limits: Thyroid tissue went unstudied; only peripheral blood was examined. TRBV28, TRBJ1-2 and TRBJ2-5 emerged as the favored segments in persistent disease.

Concerning this clonotype: Its antigen is not known.

The V end was cut by 7 bases, the J end by 4 bases, with 15 bases between. This CDR3 contains 14 residues. The germline V gene has CDR1 SEHNR and CDR2 FQNEAQ (reference sequence). The sample was also reused in another study, on T cells in Graves' hyperthyroidism and ophthalmopathy. That source adds: First-round RT-PCR targeting the TCR CDR3 was performed with the HTBI primer set.

This chain links TRBV7-9 with TRBJ2-3, with D possibly being TRBD2 (5 bases). The source of this sequence is a man aged 25 to 45 with Graves disease. Sequencing was performed on peripheral blood mononuclear cells (PBMCs), taken at new diagnosis, from a patient treated with antithyroid drugs. As DNA, the CDR3 is TGTGCCAGCATGGACTGGCCCCTCTCAGATACGCAGTATTTT. It encodes CASMDWPLSDTQYF. The whole variable domain, remainder taken from reference TRBV7-9 and TRBJ2-3, is DTGVSQNPRHKITKRGQNVTFRCDPISEHNRLYWYRQTLGQGPEFLTYFQNEAQLEKSRLLSDRFSAERPKGSFSTLEIQRTEQGDSAMYLCASMDWPLSDTQYFGPGTRLTVL.